A single sample is the source of the 26 T cell receptor beta chains below, sequenced in a study of blood T cell repertoires in COVID-19. Clones were sequenced by immunoSEQ multiplex PCR, and TCRdb holds only the in-frame ones, with some missing. The sample contains 110,000 or so clones, roughly 80% of which appear only once. Sequencing used peripheral blood. The receptor set was obtained from a man aged 45-65 years with acute or convalescent COVID-19.

This CDR3 is CSVHAGQGGYTF. The CDR3 bases are TGCAGCGTTCACGCGGGGCAGGGTGGCTACACCTTC. The chain uses TRBV29-1 and TRBJ1-2; TRBD1 might be the D (5 bases). This CDR3 comprises 12 residues. Trimming pared 5 bases from V and 7 bases from J, leaving 14 bases between. Germline assignment: CDR1 SQVTM and CDR2 ANQGSEA.

The V call is TRBV5-1, the J call TRBJ1-6; 9 positions agree with TRBD1. CDR1 and CDR2 (germline): SGHRS, YFSETQ. Germline trimming cut 4 bases from V and 10 bases from J; bases unmatched to any gene: 9. CDR3 length equals 15 residues. CDR3 bases: TGCGCCAGCAGCGACCGTGGGACAGGGATGTCACCCCTCCACTTT. It translates to CASSDRGTGMSPLHF.

The J gene is TRBJ1-1, the V gene TRBV5-5; perhaps TRBD1 as D (6 bases). V lost 0 bases, J lost 1 base, and 10 bases lay in between. The germline V gene has CDR1 SGHKS and CDR2 YYEKEE (reference sequence). The CDR3 totals 15 residues. CDR3 residues: CASSLAGQKNTEAFF. The DNA of the CDR3 is TGTGCCAGCAGCTTGGCAGGACAGAAGAACACTGAAGCTTTCTTT. Full variable domain (rest looked up from reference TRBV5-5 and TRBJ1-1): DAGVTQSPTHLIKTRGQQVTLRCSPISGHKSVSWYQQVLGQGPQFIFQYYEKEERGRGNFPDRFSARQFPNYSSELNVNALLLGDSALYLCASSLAGQKNTEAFFGQGTRLTVV.

CDR3 DNA sequence: TGTGCCAGTAGCGAGAGCGACTATGGCTACACCTTC. It codes for CASSESDYGYTF. The chain couples TRBV19 to TRBJ1-2; D gene unclear. The CDR3 runs 12 residues. V was trimmed by 6 bases and J by 3 bases, leaving 8 bases between them. Germline V lookup: CDR1 LNHDA, CDR2 SQIVND (reference sequence).

V is TRBV7-3 and J is TRBJ2-3; TRBD1 matches at 8 bases. Per germline, CDR1 SGHTA and CDR2 FQGTGA. Trimming took 5 bases from V and 0 from J; bases not matched to a gene: 4. The CDR3 contains 15 residues. The CDR3 here is CASSPDRASTDTQYF. In nucleotides, the CDR3 is TGTGCCAGCAGCCCGGACAGGGCCAGCACAGATACGCAGTATTTT.

The genes are TRBV5-4 and TRBJ1-4; no firm D call. The CDR3 sequence is 14 residues long. Germline CDR1 reads SGHNT; CDR2 reads YYREEE (reference sequence). V lost 2 bases to trimming and J lost 7 bases, with 12 bases between them. The CDR3 is CASSFRGEGEKLFF. CDR3 coding DNA: TGTGCCAGCAGCTTTCGCGGGGAGGGTGAAAAACTGTTTTTT. The full variable domain, with the rest looked up from reference TRBV5-4 and TRBJ1-4, is ETGVTQSPTHLIKTRGQQVTLRCSSQSGHNTVSWYQQALGQGPQFIFQYYREEENGRGNFPPRFSGLQFPNYSSELNVNALELDDSALYLCASSFRGEGEKLFFGSGTQLSVL.

This clone occurred a few times. The germline gene is not matched at one end of the junction; a read error may be the cause. The chain recombines TRBV12-3 or TRBV12-4 with TRBJ1-2, with TRBD1 as a possible D gene (5 bases). The CDR3 length is 12 residues. DNA for the CDR3: TGTGCCAGCTTCCTTGAACCCGGGACTCCTTTCTTC. It yields the protein CASFLEPGTPFF.

V is TRBV19 and J is TRBJ1-2, with D hard to call. There are 15 residues in the CDR3. Germline assignment: CDR1 LNHDA and CDR2 SQIVND (reference sequence). Trimming removed 2 bases from V and 4 bases from J, with 14 bases in between. The CDR3 nucleotides read TGTGCCAGTAGTATAACTTTGGGCTCGGCCTATGGCTACACCTTC. It translates to CASSITLGSAYGYTF.

This clone occurred a few times. The gene calls are TRBV24-1 and TRBJ1-5; 9 nucleotides match TRBD1. The CDR3 is 15 residues long. V was clipped by 9 bases and J by 3 bases; unmatched bases: 8. Germline loops: CDR1 KGHDR, CDR2 SFDVKD. CDR3 nucleotide sequence: TGTGCCACCGGGGGTGGACAGGGGAACAATCAGCCCCAGCATTTT. It specifies CATGGGQGNNQPQHF.

This clone came up a few times. The chain recombines TRBV10-2 with TRBJ2-1; D possibly corresponds to TRBD2 (5 bases). CDR3 length: 15 amino acids. Germline lookup yields CDR1 WSHSY and CDR2 SAAADI. Deletions cut 5 bases from V and 0 bases from J, with 11 bases between. CDR3 sequence: CASSFGGASYNEQFF. CDR3 coding DNA: TGCGCCAGCAGTTTCGGAGGTGCCTCCTACAATGAGCAGTTCTTC.

The chain combines TRBV2 with TRBJ1-1, with D perhaps TRBD1 (5 bases). Germline V gene lookup returns CDR1 SNHLY and CDR2 FYNNEI. Trimming stripped 7 bases from V and 4 bases from J, with 13 bases between. The CDR3 is 13 amino acids. The DNA for the CDR3 is TGTGCCAGCAAAGGGGCGGGGCTCACTGAAGCTTTCTTT. Translated, it gives CASKGAGLTEAFF.

Only a few counts were recorded for this clone. This chain connects TRBV4-1 to TRBJ1-2; 9 bases are a match to TRBD1. V dropped 4 bases and J dropped 6; count of bases not matched to a gene: 6. The germline V gene has CDR1 MGHRA and CDR2 YSYEKL. The length of the CDR3 is 14 residues. The CDR3 DNA is TGCGCCAGCAGCCTCTTAACAGGGGGCGATGGCTACACCTTC. Its protein is CASSLLTGGDGYTF.

The chain combines TRBV5-1 with TRBJ1-1; D may be TRBD1 (5 bases). This CDR3 is built from 14 residues. CDR1 and CDR2 (germline): SGHRS, YFSETQ. Trimming took 5 bases from V and 0 from J, leaving 11 bases between them. CDR3 sequence: CASSMDTMNTEAFF. CDR3 coding DNA: TGCGCCAGCAGTATGGACACGATGAACACTGAAGCTTTCTTT.

The chain couples TRBV19 to TRBJ1-1; TRBD1 is a possible D gene (6 bases). The CDR3 contains 15 residues. CDR1 and CDR2 (germline): LNHDA, SQIVND (reference sequence). V was cut by 3 bases and J by 6 bases, with 17 bases left in between. This chain's CDR3 is CASSILRGSSSEAFF. The CDR3 coding sequence is TGTGCCAGTAGTATCCTCAGGGGTTCTAGCTCTGAAGCTTTCTTT.

Comment on this clone: The sample carries other DNA sequences with the same CDR3. The rearrangement joins TRBV2 to TRBJ1-3; tentatively, D is TRBD1 (5 bases). In germline, CDR1 is SNHLY, CDR2 FYNNEI. The V gene lost 4 bases and the J gene lost 0 bases, with 7 bases spanning the gap. CDR3 length equals 14 residues. The CDR3 DNA reads TGTGCCAGCAGTGGGGGGGGCTCTGGAAACACCATATATTTT. Amino acids: CASSGGGSGNTIYF.

The chain carries TRBV19 and TRBJ1-4, with D possibly TRBD1 on 6 matching bases. The CDR3 extends over 14 amino acids. The V end was cut by 5 bases, the J end by 4 bases, with 11 bases between. Germline V gene data show CDR1 as LNHDA and CDR2 as SQIVND (reference sequence). CDR3 DNA sequence: TGTGCCAGTAGTCACAGGGAGATTAATGAAAAACTGTTTTTT. This translates into CASSHREINEKLFF.

The chain links TRBV5-1 to TRBJ1-2; D not resolved. V dropped 0 bases and J dropped 0 bases, with 9 bases sitting between them. Germline assignment: CDR1 SGHRS and CDR2 YFSETQ. The CDR3 length is 15 residues. This chain's CDR3 is CASSLEVGANYGYTF. In DNA, the CDR3 is TGCGCCAGCAGCTTGGAAGTCGGAGCTAACTATGGCTACACCTTC.

This clone has a single count. The rearrangement uses TRBV7-9 and TRBJ2-3; 7 bases are shared with TRBD1. The CDR3 loop spans 19 amino acids. CDR1 and CDR2 (germline): SEHNR, FQNEAQ (reference sequence). The trim removed 5 bases at V and 7 bases at J, leaving 24 bases unmatched. The DNA for the CDR3 is TGTGCCAGCAGCCCCCGGCCCATAGGCGGACAGGCCGTCATGAATACGCAGTATTTT. Translating it yields CASSPRPIGGQAVMNTQYF.

This clone came up once. This chain connects TRBV5-8 to TRBJ1-1; D is possibly TRBD1 (6 bases). The CDR3 is made up of 14 amino acids. Germline V gene lookup returns CDR1 SGHTS and CDR2 YDEGEE. With 5 bases removed from V and 1 base from J, the gap between germline ends came to 12 bases. CDR3 nucleotides: TGTGCCAGCAGATGGGGGCGGGCGAACACTGAAGCTTTCTTT. This codes for CASRWGRANTEAFF. Using reference TRBV5-8 and TRBJ1-1 for the parts outside the CDR3, the full variable domain is EAGVTQSPTHLIKTRGQQATLRCSPISGHTSVYWYQQALGLGLQFLLWYDEGEERNRGNFPPRFSGRQFPNYSSELNVNALELEDSALYLCASRWGRANTEAFFGQGTRLTVV.

The chain joins TRBV19 to TRBJ2-1; tentatively, D is TRBD1 (5 bases). Trimming removed 5 bases from V and 0 bases from J, with 11 bases in between. Germline CDR1 reads LNHDA; CDR2 reads SQIVND (reference sequence). The CDR3 runs 15 residues. The CDR3 spells CASSSGSTSYNEQFF. The CDR3 DNA is TGTGCCAGTAGTTCAGGGTCAACCTCCTACAATGAGCAGTTCTTC.

As concerns this clone: Other DNA sequences in this sample translate to the same CDR3. The V gene is TRBV19, the J gene TRBJ1-1; 7 bases line up with TRBD1. Germline V gives CDR1 LNHDA, CDR2 SQIVND (reference sequence). CDR3 size: 14 residues. V gave up 5 bases and J gave up 4 bases; unmatched junction bases: 7. CDR3 DNA sequence: TGTGCCAGTAGTCCAGACAGGGCGGGCACTGAAGCTTTCTTT. Translating gives CASSPDRAGTEAFF.

The CDR3 loop is CAWSVIGAGQPQHF. In DNA form, the CDR3 reads TGTGCCTGGAGTGTAATAGGGGCAGGCCAGCCCCAGCATTTT. This chain joins TRBV30 and TRBJ1-5; a weak D match, TRBD1 (5 bases). CDR3 size: 14 residues. Deletions cut 0 bases from V and 7 bases from J, with 13 bases between. The germline CDR1 and CDR2 sequences are GTSNPN and SVGIG (reference sequence).

The chain couples TRBV27 to TRBJ2-1; D possibly corresponds to TRBD2 (7 bases). CDR3 length equals 15 residues. V lost 2 bases and J 6 bases, leaving 14 bases between the germline ends. Germline lookup yields CDR1 MNHEY and CDR2 SMNVEV (reference sequence). The CDR3 loop is CASSLAGALGNEQFF. For the CDR3, the DNA is TGTGCCAGCAGTTTAGCGGGGGCCCTCGGCAATGAGCAGTTCTTC.

A single count supports this clone. V and J are TRBV9 and TRBJ1-1, with 7 bases lining up with TRBD1. J gave up 1 base and V 3 bases, and 3 bases lay outside the gene matches. CDR1 SGDLS and CDR2 YYNGEE come from the germline V gene. The CDR3 contains 14 residues. The CDR3 nucleotides are TGTGCCAGCAGCGGGCGGACAGGGAACACTGAAGCTTTCTTT. Its translation: CASSGRTGNTEAFF.

The chain is built from TRBV5-1 and TRBJ2-2; 9 bases agree with TRBD1. CDR3 length equals 15 residues. CDR1 is SGHRS, CDR2 YFSETQ, per germline. The V and J ends lost 4 bases and 1 base, in that order; junction bases with no gene match: 2. CDR3 residues: CASSPTGGNTGELFF. CDR3 DNA sequence: TGCGCCAGCAGCCCGACAGGGGGGAACACCGGGGAGCTGTTTTTT.

V gene TRBV19 combines with J gene TRBJ1-2, with D perhaps matching TRBD1 (6 bases). Germline CDR1 LNHDA, CDR2 SQIVND (reference sequence). Trimming stripped 7 bases from V and 6 bases from J, with 18 bases between. The CDR3 sequence is 14 residues long. CDR3: CASKSDRGIDGYTF. In nucleotides, the CDR3 is TGTGCCAGTAAATCGGACAGAGGAATCGATGGCTACACCTTC.